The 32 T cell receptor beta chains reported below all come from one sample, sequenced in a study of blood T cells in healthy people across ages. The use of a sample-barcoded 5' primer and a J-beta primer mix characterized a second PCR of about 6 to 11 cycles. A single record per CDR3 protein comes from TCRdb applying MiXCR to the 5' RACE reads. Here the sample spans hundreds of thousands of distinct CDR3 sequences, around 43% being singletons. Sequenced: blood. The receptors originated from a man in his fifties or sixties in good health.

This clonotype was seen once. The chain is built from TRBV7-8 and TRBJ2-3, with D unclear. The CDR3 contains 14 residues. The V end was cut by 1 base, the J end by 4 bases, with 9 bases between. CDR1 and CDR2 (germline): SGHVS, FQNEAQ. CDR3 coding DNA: TGTGCCAGCAGCTTAGAGGGTGGGTCAGATACGCAGTATTTT. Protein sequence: CASSLEGGSDTQYF.

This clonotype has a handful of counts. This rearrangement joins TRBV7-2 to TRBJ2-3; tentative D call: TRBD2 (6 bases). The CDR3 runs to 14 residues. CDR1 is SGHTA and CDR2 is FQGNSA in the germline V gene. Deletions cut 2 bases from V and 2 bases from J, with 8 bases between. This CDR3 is CASSLQGLTDTQYF. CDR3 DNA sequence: TGTGCCAGCAGCTTACAGGGACTCACAGATACGCAGTATTTT.

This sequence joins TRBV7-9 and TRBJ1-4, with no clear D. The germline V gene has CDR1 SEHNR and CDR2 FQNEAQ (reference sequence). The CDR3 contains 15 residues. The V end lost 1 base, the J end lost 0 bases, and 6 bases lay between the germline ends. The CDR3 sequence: CASSLGQATNEKLFF. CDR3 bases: TGTGCCAGCAGCTTAGGGCAGGCAACTAATGAAAAACTGTTTTTT.

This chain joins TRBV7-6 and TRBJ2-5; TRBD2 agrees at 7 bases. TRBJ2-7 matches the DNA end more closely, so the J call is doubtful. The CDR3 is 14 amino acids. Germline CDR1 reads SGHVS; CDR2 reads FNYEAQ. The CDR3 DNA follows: TGTGCCAGCAGCTTAGGGGGGGGGTCCCTCGAGCAGTACTTC. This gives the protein CASSLGGGSLEQYF.

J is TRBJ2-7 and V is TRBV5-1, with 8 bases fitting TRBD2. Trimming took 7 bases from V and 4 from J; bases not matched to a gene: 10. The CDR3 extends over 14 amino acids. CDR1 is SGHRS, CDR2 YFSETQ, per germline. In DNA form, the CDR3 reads TGCGCCAGCCGACGGGAGGGTCTAGTATACGAGCAGTACTTC. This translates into CASRREGLVYEQYF.

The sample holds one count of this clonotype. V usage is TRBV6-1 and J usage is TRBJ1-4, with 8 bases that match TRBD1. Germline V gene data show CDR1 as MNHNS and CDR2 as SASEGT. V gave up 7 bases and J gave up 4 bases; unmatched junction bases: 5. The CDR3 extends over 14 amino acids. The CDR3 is CASMRDRLNEKLFF. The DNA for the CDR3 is TGTGCCAGCATGCGGGACAGGCTTAATGAAAAACTGTTTTTT.

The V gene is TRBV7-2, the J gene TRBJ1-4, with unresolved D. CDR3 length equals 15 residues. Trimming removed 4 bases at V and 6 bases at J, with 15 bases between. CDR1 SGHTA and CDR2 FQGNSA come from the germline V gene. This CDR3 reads CASSSIVGLYEKLFF. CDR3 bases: TGTGCCAGCAGCTCAATAGTTGGGTTGTATGAAAAACTGTTTTTT.

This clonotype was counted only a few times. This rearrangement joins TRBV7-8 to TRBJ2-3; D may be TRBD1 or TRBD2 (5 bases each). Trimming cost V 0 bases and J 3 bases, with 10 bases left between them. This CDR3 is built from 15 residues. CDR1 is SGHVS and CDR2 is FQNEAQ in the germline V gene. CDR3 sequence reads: CASSLARGATDTQYF. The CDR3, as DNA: TGTGCCAGCAGCTTAGCTCGAGGGGCGACAGATACGCAGTATTTT.

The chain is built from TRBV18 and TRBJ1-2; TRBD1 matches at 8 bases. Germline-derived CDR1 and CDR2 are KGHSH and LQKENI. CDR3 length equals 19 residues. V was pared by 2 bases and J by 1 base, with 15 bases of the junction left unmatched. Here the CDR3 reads CASSPIAGTGTSFNYGYTF. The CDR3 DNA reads TGTGCCAGCTCACCAATTGCCGGGACAGGAACCTCCTTTAACTATGGCTACACCTTC.

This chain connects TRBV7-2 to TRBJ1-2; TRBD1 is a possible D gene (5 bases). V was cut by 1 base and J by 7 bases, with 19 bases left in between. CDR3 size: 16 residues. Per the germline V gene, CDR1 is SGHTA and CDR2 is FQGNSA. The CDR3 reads CASSLGGGADPTGYTF. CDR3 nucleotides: TGTGCCAGCAGCTTAGGAGGAGGGGCCGATCCCACTGGCTACACCTTC.

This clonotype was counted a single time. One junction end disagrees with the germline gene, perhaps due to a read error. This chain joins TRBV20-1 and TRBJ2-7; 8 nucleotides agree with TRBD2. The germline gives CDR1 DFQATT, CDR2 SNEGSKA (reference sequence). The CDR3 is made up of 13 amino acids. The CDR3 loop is CSAPGGNTYEQYF. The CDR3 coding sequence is TGCAGTGCTCCGGGGGGGAACACCTACGAACAGTACTTC.

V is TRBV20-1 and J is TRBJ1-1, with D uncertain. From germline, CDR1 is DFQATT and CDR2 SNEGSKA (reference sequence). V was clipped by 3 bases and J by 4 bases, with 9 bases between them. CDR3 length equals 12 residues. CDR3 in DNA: TGCAGTGCTAGGGGGTGGGGCACTGAAGCTTTCTTT. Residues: CSARGWGTEAFF.

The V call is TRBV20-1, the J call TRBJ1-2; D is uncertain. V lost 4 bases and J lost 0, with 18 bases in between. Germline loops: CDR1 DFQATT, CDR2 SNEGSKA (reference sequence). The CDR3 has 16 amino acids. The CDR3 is CSAIRSGSATNYGYTF. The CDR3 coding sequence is TGCAGTGCTATTAGAAGTGGGTCAGCCACTAACTATGGCTACACCTTC.

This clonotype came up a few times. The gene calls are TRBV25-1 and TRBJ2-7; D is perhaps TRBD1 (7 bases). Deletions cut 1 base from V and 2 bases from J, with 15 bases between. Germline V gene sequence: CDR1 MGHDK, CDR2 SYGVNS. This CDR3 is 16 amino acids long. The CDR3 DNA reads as TGTGCCAGCAGTGAATCAGGCGGGACAGTTACCTACGAGCAGTACTTC. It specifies CASSESGGTVTYEQYF.

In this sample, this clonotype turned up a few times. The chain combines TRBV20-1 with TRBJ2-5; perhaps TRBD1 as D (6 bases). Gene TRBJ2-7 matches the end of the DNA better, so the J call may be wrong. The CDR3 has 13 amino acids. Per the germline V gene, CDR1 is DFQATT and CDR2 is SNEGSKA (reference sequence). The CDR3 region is CSAGEQGKNEQYF. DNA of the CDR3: TGCAGTGCAGGAGAGCAGGGGAAAAACGAGCAGTACTTC.

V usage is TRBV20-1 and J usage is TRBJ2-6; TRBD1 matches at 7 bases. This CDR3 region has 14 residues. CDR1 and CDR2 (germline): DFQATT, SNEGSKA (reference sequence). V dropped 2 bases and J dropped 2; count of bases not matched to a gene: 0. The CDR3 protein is CSARQGAGANVLTF. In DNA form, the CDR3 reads TGCAGTGCTAGACAGGGGGCTGGGGCCAACGTCCTGACTTTC.

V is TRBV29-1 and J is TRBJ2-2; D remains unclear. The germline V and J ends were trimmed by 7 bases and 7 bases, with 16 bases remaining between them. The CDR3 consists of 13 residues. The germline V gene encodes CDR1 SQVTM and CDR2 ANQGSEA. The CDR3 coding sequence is TGCAGCGCCGTAAACTCCGGCTACGGGGAGCTGTTTTTT. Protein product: CSAVNSGYGELFF.

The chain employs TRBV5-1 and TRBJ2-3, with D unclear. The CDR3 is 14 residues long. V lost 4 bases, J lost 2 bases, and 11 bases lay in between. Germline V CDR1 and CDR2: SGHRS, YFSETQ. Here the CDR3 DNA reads TGCGCCAGCAGCCAAGCCGAGGTCACAGATACGCAGTATTTT. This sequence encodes CASSQAEVTDTQYF. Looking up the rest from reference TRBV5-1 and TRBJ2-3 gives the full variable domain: KAGVTQTPRYLIKTRGQQVTLSCSPISGHRSVSWYQQTPGQGLQFLFEYFSETQRNKGNFPGRFSGRQFSNSRSEMNVSTLELGDSALYLCASSQAEVTDTQYFGPGTRLTVL.

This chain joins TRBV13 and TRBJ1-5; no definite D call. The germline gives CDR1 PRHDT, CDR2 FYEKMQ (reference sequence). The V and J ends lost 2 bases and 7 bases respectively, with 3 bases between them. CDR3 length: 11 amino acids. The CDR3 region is CASSLRQPQHF. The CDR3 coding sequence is TGTGCCAGCAGCTTACGACAGCCCCAGCATTTT. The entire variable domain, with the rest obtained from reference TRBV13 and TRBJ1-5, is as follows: AAGVIQSPRHLIKEKRETATLKCYPIPRHDTVYWYQQGPGQDPQFLISFYEKMQSDKGSIPDRFSAQQFSDYHSELNMSSLELGDSALYFCASSLRQPQHFGDGTRLSIL.

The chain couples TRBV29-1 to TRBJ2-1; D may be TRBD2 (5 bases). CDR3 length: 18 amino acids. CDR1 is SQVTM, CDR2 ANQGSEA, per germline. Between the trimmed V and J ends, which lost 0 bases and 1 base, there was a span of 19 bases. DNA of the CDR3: TGCAGCGTTGAAGACCTTGGGAGAGCGACAATTTCCTACAATGAGCAGTTCTTC. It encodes CSVEDLGRATISYNEQFF.

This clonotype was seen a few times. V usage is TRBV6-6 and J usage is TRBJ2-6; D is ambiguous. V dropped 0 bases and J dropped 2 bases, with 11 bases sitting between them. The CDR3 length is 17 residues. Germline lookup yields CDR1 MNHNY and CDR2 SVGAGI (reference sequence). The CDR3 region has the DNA TGTGCCAGCAGTTACTCGACGGCGGACCCTGGGGCCAACGTCCTGACTTTC. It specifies CASSYSTADPGANVLTF.

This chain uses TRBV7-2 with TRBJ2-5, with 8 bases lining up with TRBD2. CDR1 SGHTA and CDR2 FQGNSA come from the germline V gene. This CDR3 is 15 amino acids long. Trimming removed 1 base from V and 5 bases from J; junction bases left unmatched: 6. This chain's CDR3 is CASSLEGTRVETQYF. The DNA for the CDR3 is TGTGCCAGCAGCTTAGAAGGGACTAGGGTGGAGACCCAGTACTTC.

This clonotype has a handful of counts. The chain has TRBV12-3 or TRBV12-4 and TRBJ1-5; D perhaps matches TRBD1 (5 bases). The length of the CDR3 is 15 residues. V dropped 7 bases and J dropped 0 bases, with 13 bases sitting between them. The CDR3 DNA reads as TGTGCCAGCACCCTGGATGGGGGTAGCAATCAGCCCCAGCATTTT. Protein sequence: CASTLDGGSNQPQHF.

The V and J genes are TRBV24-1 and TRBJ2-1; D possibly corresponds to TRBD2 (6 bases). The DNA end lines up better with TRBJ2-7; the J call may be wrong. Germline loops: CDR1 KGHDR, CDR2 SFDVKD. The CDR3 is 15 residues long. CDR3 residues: CATSDGASAYNEQYF. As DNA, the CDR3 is TGTGCCACCAGTGATGGGGCTAGCGCCTACAATGAGCAGTACTTC.

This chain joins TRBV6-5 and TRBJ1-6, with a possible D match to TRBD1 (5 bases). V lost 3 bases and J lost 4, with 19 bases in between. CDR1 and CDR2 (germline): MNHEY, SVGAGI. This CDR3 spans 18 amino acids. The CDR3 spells CASSYRRGVGVYNSPLHF. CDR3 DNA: TGTGCCAGCAGTTATCGCCGCGGTGTAGGGGTTTATAATTCACCCCTCCACTTT.

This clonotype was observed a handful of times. The CDR3 region has the DNA TGCAGTGCCAACCGTGGACAGGGCGGAAACTATGGCTACACCTTC. Protein: CSANRGQGGNYGYTF. This chain uses TRBV20-1 with TRBJ1-2, with 8 bases that match TRBD1. J lost 2 bases, V lost 6 bases, and 11 bases had no gene match. Germline loops: CDR1 DFQATT, CDR2 SNEGSKA (reference sequence). The CDR3 consists of 15 residues.

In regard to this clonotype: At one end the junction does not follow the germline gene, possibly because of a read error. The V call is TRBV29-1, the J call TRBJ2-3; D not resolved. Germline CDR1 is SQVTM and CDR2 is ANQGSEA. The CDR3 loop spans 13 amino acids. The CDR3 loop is CSVEARVTDTQYF. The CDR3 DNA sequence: TGCAGCGTCGAAGCAAGGGTGACAGATACGCAGTATTTT.

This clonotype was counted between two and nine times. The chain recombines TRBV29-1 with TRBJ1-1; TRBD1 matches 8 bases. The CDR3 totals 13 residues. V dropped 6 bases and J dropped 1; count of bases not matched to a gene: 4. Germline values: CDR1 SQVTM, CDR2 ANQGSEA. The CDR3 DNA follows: TGCAGCGTGACCGGGACAGGGAACACTGAAGCTTTCTTT. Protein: CSVTGTGNTEAFF.

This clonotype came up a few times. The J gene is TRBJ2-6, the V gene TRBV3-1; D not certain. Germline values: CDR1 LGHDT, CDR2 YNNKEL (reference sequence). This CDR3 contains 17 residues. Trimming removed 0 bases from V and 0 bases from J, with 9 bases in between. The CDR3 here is CASSQERITSGANVLTF. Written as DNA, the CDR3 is TGTGCCAGCAGCCAAGAGAGGATTACCTCTGGGGCCAACGTCCTGACTTTC.

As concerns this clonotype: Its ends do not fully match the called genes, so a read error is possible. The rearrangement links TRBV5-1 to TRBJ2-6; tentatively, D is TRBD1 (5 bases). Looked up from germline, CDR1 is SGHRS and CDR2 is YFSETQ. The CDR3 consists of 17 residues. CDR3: CASSPGRVPSRANVLTF. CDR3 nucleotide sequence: TGCGCCAGCAGCCCTGGCAGGGTCCCCTCTAGGGCCAACGTCCTGACTTTC.

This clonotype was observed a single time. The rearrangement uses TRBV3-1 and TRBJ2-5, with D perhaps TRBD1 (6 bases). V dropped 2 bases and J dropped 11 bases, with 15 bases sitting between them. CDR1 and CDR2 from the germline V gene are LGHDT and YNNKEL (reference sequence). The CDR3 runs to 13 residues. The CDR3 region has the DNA TGTGCCAGCAGCCAACCCACAGGGAATGAGCAGTACTTC. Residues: CASSQPTGNEQYF.

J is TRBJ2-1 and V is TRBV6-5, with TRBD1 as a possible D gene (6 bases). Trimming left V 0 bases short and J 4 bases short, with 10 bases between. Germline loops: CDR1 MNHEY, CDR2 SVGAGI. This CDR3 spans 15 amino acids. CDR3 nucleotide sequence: TGTGCCAGCAGTTACTCTAGGCAGGGGTACAATGAGCAGTTCTTC. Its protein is CASSYSRQGYNEQFF.